These 6 T cell receptor beta chains came from one sample sequenced in a study of T-cell memory formation after mild COVID-19. TCRdb reanalysed the 5' RACE reads using MiXCR and keeps one entry per CDR3 protein. This repertoire shows some 310,000 distinct CDR3 sequences, less than 25% found once; its top ten account for roughly 21%. Sequences were obtained from PBMCs or a T cell subset sorted from them (not recorded which). These TCRs come from a man aged 18 to 29 who had mild COVID-19 (a few samples of this study predate the infection). Cell type and time point are not known.

Only a few counts were recorded for this clonotype. This rearrangement joins TRBV7-2 to TRBJ2-5; D is possibly TRBD1 (5 bases). Germline CDR1 SGHTA, CDR2 FQGNSA. The CDR3 sequence is 12 residues long. Trimming stripped 5 bases from V and 5 bases from J, with 9 bases between. The CDR3 DNA sequence: TGTGCCAGCAGCAAGGGGAAGGAGACCCAGTACTTC. This gives the protein CASSKGKETQYF.

This clonotype showed up just a few times. The CDR3 region has the DNA TGCGCCAGCAACTTCGGACAGGGGACCGGGGAGCTGTTTTTT. The encoded protein is CASNFGQGTGELFF. The chain links TRBV5-1 to TRBJ2-2; 9 bases match TRBD1. The CDR3 spans 14 residues. J was trimmed by 5 bases and V by 6 bases; bases with no gene match: 5. Germline V CDR1 and CDR2: SGHRS, YFSETQ.

This clonotype appeared a few times. The chain is built from TRBV5-1 and TRBJ2-3; D possibly corresponds to TRBD2 (6 bases). The CDR3 has 15 amino acids. V was shortened by 1 base and J by 2 bases, with 11 bases between the two germline ends. The V gene's germline CDR1 is SGHRS and CDR2 YFSETQ. CDR3 in DNA: TGCGCCAGCAGCTTGTGGGGGGAGTCCACAGATACGCAGTATTTT. Protein sequence: CASSLWGESTDTQYF.

The V and J genes are TRBV6-2 or TRBV6-3 and TRBJ1-2; D possibly corresponds to TRBD1 (6 bases). The CDR3 sequence is 12 residues long. The V end lost 5 bases, the J end lost 7 bases, and 11 bases lay between the germline ends. Germline loops: CDR1 MNHEY, CDR2 SVGEGT. CDR3 in DNA: TGTGCCAGCAGTCAGGGGTGGAGTGGCTACACCTTC. It is translated as CASSQGWSGYTF.

Many counts were recorded for this clonotype. This rearrangement joins TRBV7-3 to TRBJ2-1, with TRBD2 as a possible D gene (5 bases). Trimming left V 3 bases short and J 7 bases short, with 13 bases between. Germline V gene lookup returns CDR1 SGHTA and CDR2 FQGTGA. The CDR3 runs 14 residues. CDR3 nucleotide sequence: TGTGCCAGCAGCTTCGTGGGGAGAGGTAATGAGCAGTTCTTC. As protein: CASSFVGRGNEQFF.

This rearrangement joins TRBV20-1 to TRBJ1-5; weak D call: TRBD1 (5 bases). The V gene lost 5 bases and the J gene lost 1 base, with 12 bases spanning the gap. The CDR3 is 14 amino acids. From germline, CDR1 is DFQATT and CDR2 SNEGSKA (reference sequence). DNA of the CDR3: TGCAGTGCTCTTACATGGGGGAGCAATCAGCCCCAGCATTTT. Amino acids: CSALTWGSNQPQHF.